Listed below are T cell receptor beta chains from one sample, sequenced in a study of blood T cells in healthy people across ages. TCRdb re-called the 5' RACE reads through MiXCR, storing one row per CDR3 protein. The repertoire includes around 320,000 distinct CDR3 sequences, around 29% of them detected once, and 29% sits in the top ten. Sequencing used blood. These receptors were taken from a woman aged 70-85 years in good health. CDR3s include the opening cysteine and the closing phenylalanine or tryptophan. D genes are given only for firm matches. Clone size is shown for a subset of rows, as once, few, many or a class of expanded clone.

size,J,V,D,CDR3,DNA
NA,TRBJ2-7,TRBV10-1,TRBD1,CASSDQTGGFYEQYF,TGCGCCAGCAGTGACCAAACAGGGGGGTTCTACGAGCAGTACTTC
NA,TRBJ2-7,TRBV7-9,NA,CASNSGRVHEQYF,TGTGCCAGCAACTCCGGGCGGGTTCACGAGCAGTACTTC
few,TRBJ2-7,TRBV5-1,NA,CASSLGGPAGYEQYF,TGCGCCAGCAGCTTGGGAGGTCCAGCGGGCTACGAGCAGTACTTC
NA,TRBJ1-6,TRBV11-2,NA,CASSPPGNSPLHF,TGTGCCAGCAGCCCCCCGGGTAATTCACCCCTCCACTTT
many,TRBJ2-4,TRBV12-3/TRBV12-4,NA,CASSFRGGRNIQYF,TGTGCCAGCAGTTTTCGTGGGGGGCGGAACATTCAGTACTTC
many,TRBJ1-5,TRBV28,NA,CASRALGRDNQPQHF,TGTGCCAGCAGAGCCCTCGGACGGGACAATCAGCCCCAGCATTTT
NA,TRBJ1-1,TRBV29-1,NA,CSVVLPTGQNTEAFF,TGCAGCGTTGTCTTGCCGACGGGACAGAACACTGAAGCTTTCTTT
many,TRBJ2-7,TRBV5-1,TRBD1,CASSPTGQGAHEQYF,TGCGCCAGCAGCCCGACGGGACAGGGGGCCCACGAGCAGTACTTC
NA,TRBJ1-6,TRBV4-1,TRBD1,CASSQALGGGFGSPLHF,TGCGCCAGCAGCCAAGCCCTGGGAGGGGGCTTTGGGTCACCCCTCCACTTT
few,TRBJ1-6,TRBV4-2,TRBD1,CASSPQGARNSPLHF,TGTGCCAGCAGCCCCCAGGGGGCTCGGAATTCACCCCTCCACTTT
few,TRBJ1-2,TRBV12-3/TRBV12-4,NA,CASSLELGGYTF,TGTGCCAGCAGTCTCGAGTTGGGGGGCTACACCTTC
NA,TRBJ1-1,TRBV12-3/TRBV12-4,TRBD1,CASRGPGQGISNTEAFF,TGTGCCAGCAGGGGGCCGGGACAGGGGATCTCGAACACTGAAGCTTTCTTT
many,TRBJ2-7,TRBV28,TRBD1,CASSWDSSYEQYF,TGTGCCAGCAGTTGGGACAGCTCCTACGAGCAGTACTTC
few,TRBJ2-7,TRBV18,TRBD1,CASSQGQGLNEQYF,TGTGCCAGCTCACAGGGACAGGGGCTAAACGAGCAGTACTTC
NA,TRBJ2-3,TRBV2,TRBD2,CASSPLAGGQDTQYF,TGTGCCAGCAGCCCGCTAGCGGGAGGACAAGATACGCAGTATTTT
NA,TRBJ2-7,TRBV28,TRBD1,CASSPRYARTGSSSYEQYF,TGTGCCAGCAGTCCCCGTTATGCCAGGACAGGCAGTAGCTCCTACGAGCAGTACTTC
few,TRBJ2-7,TRBV18,NA,CASSPVGYYEQYF,TGTGCCAGCTCACCCGTCGGCTACTACGAGCAGTACTTC
few,TRBJ1-6,TRBV28,NA,CASSSPRGPSYNSPPHF,TGTGCCAGCAGTTCCCCCCGGGGACCCTCCTATAATTCACCCCCCCACTTT
many,TRBJ2-1,TRBV13,NA,CASSPAYHYNEQFF,TGTGCCAGCAGCCCTGCCTACCACTACAATGAGCAGTTCTTC
NA,TRBJ2-2,TRBV5-6,TRBD1,CASSFDRGATGELFF,TGTGCCAGCAGCTTCGACAGGGGGGCCACCGGGGAGCTGTTTTTT
few,TRBJ2-7,TRBV21-1,NA,CASSLRLAGSLPCEQYF,TGTGCCAGCAGCCTTCGACTAGCGGGATCCCTTCCCTGCGAGCAGTACTTC
few,TRBJ2-2,TRBV7-3,NA,CASSPGMGRKPTGELFF,TGTGCCAGCAGCCCCGGAATGGGCCGTAAACCCACCGGGGAGCTGTTTTTT
NA,TRBJ1-5,TRBV7-6,NA,CASSLNDYQPQHF,TGTGCCAGCAGCTTAAACGACTATCAGCCCCAGCATTTT
few,TRBJ2-1,TRBV9,NA,CASSPTTRVNEQFF,TGTGCCAGCAGTCCTACCACTAGGGTCAATGAGCAGTTCTTC
NA,TRBJ2-7,TRBV7-8,NA,CASSRQVNYEQYF,TGTGCCAGCAGCCGACAAGTGAACTACGAGCAGTACTTC
NA,TRBJ2-5,TRBV5-1,NA,CASTLAGETQYF,TGCGCCAGCACGCTGGCGGGAGAGACCCAGTACTTC
NA,TRBJ2-5,TRBV5-1,NA,CASSNASPGETQYF,TGCGCCAGCAGCAACGCCTCGCCTGGGGAGACCCAGTACTTC
many,TRBJ2-7,TRBV20-1,TRBD2,CSARDFASGTYEQYF,TGCAGTGCTAGAGATTTCGCTAGCGGTACCTACGAGCAGTACTTC
NA,TRBJ2-2,TRBV7-3,TRBD1,CASSAGQGYGELFF,TGTGCCAGCAGCGCCGGACAGGGGTACGGGGAGCTGTTTTTT
few,TRBJ2-6,TRBV20-1,NA,CSARGQTGANVLTF,TGCAGTGCTAGAGGACAGACTGGGGCCAACGTCCTGACTTTC
NA,TRBJ2-7,TRBV11-2,NA,CASSFVDSEGPYEQYF,TGTGCCAGCAGCTTTGTCGACAGCGAGGGCCCCTACGAGCAGTACTTC
NA,TRBJ2-3,TRBV2,TRBD1,CASSSDRGDTQYF,TGTGCCAGCAGTTCGGACAGGGGAGATACGCAGTATTTT
NA,TRBJ1-4,TRBV7-9,NA,CASSIIDATNEKLFF,TGTGCCAGCAGTATAATTGATGCAACTAATGAAAAACTGTTTTTT
few,TRBJ2-7,TRBV7-4,NA,CASIISPEQYF,TGTGCCAGCATCATCTCGCCGGAGCAGTACTTC
NA,TRBJ2-4,TRBV2,TRBD2,CASSARTSGGGNIQYF,TGTGCCAGCAGTGCAAGGACTAGCGGGGGTGGAAACATTCAGTACTTC
NA,TRBJ2-2,TRBV7-2,NA,CASSLDTNTGELFF,TGTGCCAGCAGCTTAGACACGAACACCGGGGAGCTGTTTTTT
few,TRBJ2-1,TRBV7-2,NA,CASSQLGVRDEQFF,TGTGCCAGCAGCCAACTGGGGGTGCGGGATGAGCAGTTCTTC
NA,TRBJ1-1,TRBV4-2,TRBD1,CASSGGTGSTEAFF,TGTGCCAGCAGCGGTGGGACAGGGTCGACTGAAGCTTTCTTT
few,TRBJ2-6,TRBV19,NA,CASKTTDKGNGANVLTF,TGTGCCAGCAAGACGACAGATAAGGGAAACGGGGCCAACGTCCTGACTTTC
few,TRBJ2-7,TRBV27,NA,CASRGAGAYEQYF,TGTGCCAGCCGCGGAGCCGGGGCCTACGAGCAGTACTTC
NA,TRBJ2-7,TRBV28,TRBD1,CASSSLRQGTYEQYF,TGTGCCAGCAGCTCCCTCCGACAGGGGACCTACGAGCAGTACTTC
few,TRBJ2-4,TRBV12-5,NA,CASGPGDSRGVQYF,TGTGCTAGTGGTCCGGGGGACAGCAGAGGCGTTCAGTACTTC
NA,TRBJ2-3,TRBV6-5,TRBD2,CASSSVDLTAGVSNTQYF,TGTGCCAGCAGTTCGGTTGACCTTACGGCGGGAGTTTCAAATACGCAGTATTTT
NA,TRBJ1-2,TRBV4-3,TRBD1,CASSQEDRGQVYGYTF,TGCGCCAGCAGCCAGGAAGACAGGGGGCAAGTCTATGGCTACACCTTC
NA,TRBJ1-4,TRBV5-6,NA,CASSLKGANEKLFF,TGTGCCAGCAGCTTGAAGGGGGCTAATGAAAAACTGTTTTTT
many,TRBJ2-1,TRBV6-5,TRBD1,CASSYFGQGREQFF,TGTGCCAGCAGTTACTTCGGACAGGGCCGCGAGCAGTTCTTC
few,TRBJ2-1,TRBV7-6,NA,CASSHVMMGSSYNEQFF,TGTGCCAGCAGTCACGTGATGATGGGAAGCTCCTACAATGAGCAGTTCTTC
few,TRBJ2-5,TRBV5-1,NA,CASSLGQTETDPYF,TGCGCCAGCAGCTTGGGACAGACAGAAACTGACCCGTACTTC
NA,TRBJ2-7,TRBV7-8,TRBD1,CASSQKGAHEQYF,TGTGCCAGCAGCCAGAAGGGGGCCCACGAGCAGTACTTC
NA,TRBJ2-7,TRBV28,TRBD1,CASKSGQGISYEQYF,TGTGCCAGCAAGTCCGGACAGGGTATTAGCTACGAGCAGTACTTC
NA,TRBJ2-3,TRBV18,NA,CASSPDQGSSDTQYF,TGTGCCAGCTCGCCTGACCAAGGGTCGTCAGATACGCAGTATTTT
NA,TRBJ1-6,TRBV5-1,NA,CASSTGDNSPPHF,TGCGCCAGCAGCACAGGAGATAATTCACCCCCCCACTTT
NA,TRBJ2-1,TRBV6-6,NA,CASSSRSSYNEQFF,TGTGCCAGCAGTTCGCGGAGCTCCTACAATGAGCAGTTCTTC
NA,TRBJ2-7,TRBV20-1,TRBD2,CSAETSGVNYEQYF,TGCAGTGCTGAAACTAGCGGGGTGAACTACGAGCAGTACTTC